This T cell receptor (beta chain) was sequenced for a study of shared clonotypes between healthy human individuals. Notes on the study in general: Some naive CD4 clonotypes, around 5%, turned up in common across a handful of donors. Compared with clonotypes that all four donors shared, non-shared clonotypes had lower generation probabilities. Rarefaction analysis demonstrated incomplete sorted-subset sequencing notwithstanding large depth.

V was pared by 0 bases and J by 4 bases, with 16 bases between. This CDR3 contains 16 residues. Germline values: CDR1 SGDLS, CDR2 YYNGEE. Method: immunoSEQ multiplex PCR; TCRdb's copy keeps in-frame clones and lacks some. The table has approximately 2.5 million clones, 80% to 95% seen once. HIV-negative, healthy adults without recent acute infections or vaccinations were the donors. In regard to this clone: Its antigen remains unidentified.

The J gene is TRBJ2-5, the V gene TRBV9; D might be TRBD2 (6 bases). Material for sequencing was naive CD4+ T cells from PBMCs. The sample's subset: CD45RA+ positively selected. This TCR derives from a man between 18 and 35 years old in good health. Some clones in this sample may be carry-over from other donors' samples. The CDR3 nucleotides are TGTGCCAGCAGCGTAGATCATGGCGTGGAGGGAGAGACCCAGTACTTC. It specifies CASSVDHGVEGETQYF.